What follows are 3 T cell receptor beta chains derived from one specimen sequenced in a study of early T cells in non-severe SARS-CoV-2 infection. TCRdb re-derived calls from the 5' RACE reads in MiXCR, one entry per CDR3 protein. The table records some 57,000 distinct CDR3 sequences, about 10% of them present only once. Sequences were obtained from whole blood. These receptor sequences come from an adult who was a healthcare worker with PCR-confirmed SARS-CoV-2 infection or an uninfected control (not recorded which).

This clonotype was seen only a few times. One end of the junction is discordant with germline, which a read error may explain. The rearrangement uses TRBV5-6 and TRBJ2-5; 9 positions agree with TRBD1. Germline-derived CDR1 and CDR2 are SGHDT and YYEEEE. The CDR3 covers 13 residues. CDR3 nucleotide sequence: TGTGCCAGCACCTTGGACAGGGGAGAGACCCAGTACTTC. Translation gives CASTLDRGETQYF.

The chain carries TRBV7-2 and TRBJ2-7, with D maybe TRBD1 (5 bases). Per germline, CDR1 SGHTA and CDR2 FQGNSA. This CDR3 is 14 amino acids long. Trimming stripped 5 bases from V and 7 bases from J, with 18 bases between. The CDR3 region has the DNA TGTGCCAGCAGCCAAACGGGCCAGGGTGGTGAGCAGTACTTC. Residues: CASSQTGQGGEQYF.

This clonotype was found a few times. The CDR3 DNA follows: TGTGCCAGCAGTTTTTGGCGGTCCTCCTACGAGCAGTACTTC. Its protein product is CASSFWRSSYEQYF. The chain has TRBV27 and TRBJ2-7; D call uncertain. Germline CDR1 MNHEY, CDR2 SMNVEV (reference sequence). This CDR3 has 14 residues. Trimming removed 3 bases at V and 0 bases at J, with 9 bases between.